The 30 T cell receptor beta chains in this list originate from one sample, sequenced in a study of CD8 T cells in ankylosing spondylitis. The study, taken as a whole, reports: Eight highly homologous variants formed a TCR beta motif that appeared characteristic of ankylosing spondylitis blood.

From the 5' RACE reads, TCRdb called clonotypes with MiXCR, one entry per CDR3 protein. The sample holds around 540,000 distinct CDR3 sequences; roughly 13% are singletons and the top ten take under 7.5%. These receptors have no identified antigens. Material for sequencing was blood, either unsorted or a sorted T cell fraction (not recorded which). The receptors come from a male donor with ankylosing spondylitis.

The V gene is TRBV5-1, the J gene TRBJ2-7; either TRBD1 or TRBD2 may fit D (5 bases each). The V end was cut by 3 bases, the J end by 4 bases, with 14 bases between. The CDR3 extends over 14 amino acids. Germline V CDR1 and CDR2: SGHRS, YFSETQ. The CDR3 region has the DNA TGCGCCAGCAGCTCGACCGGGACGGATTACGAGCAGTACTTC. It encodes CASSSTGTDYEQYF.

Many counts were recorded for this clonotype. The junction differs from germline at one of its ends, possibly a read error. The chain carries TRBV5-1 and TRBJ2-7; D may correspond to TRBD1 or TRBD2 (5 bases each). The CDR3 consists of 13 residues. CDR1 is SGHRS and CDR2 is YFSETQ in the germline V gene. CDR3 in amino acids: CASSGIGTDLWNF. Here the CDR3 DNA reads TGCGCCAGCAGCGGGATAGGGACGGACCTATGGAACTTC.

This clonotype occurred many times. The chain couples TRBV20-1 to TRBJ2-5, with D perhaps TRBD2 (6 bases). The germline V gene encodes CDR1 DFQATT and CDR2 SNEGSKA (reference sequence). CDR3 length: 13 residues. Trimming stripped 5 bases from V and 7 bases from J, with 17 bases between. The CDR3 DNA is TGCAGTGCTTCCCGGGACTCACTAGGGACCCAGTACTTC. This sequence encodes CSASRDSLGTQYF.

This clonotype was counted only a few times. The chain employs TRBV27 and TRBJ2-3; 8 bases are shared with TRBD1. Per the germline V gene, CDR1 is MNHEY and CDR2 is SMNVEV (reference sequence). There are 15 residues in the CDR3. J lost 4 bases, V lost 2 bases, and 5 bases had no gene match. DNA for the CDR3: TGTGCCAGCAGTTTACTGCGACAGGGGCCAGATACGCAGTATTTT. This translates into CASSLLRQGPDTQYF.

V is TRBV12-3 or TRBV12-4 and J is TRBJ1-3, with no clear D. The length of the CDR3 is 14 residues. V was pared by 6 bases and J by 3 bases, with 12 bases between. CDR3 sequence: CASSPTRSGNTIYF. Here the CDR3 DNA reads TGTGCCAGCAGCCCCACCAGGAGTGGAAACACCATATATTTT.

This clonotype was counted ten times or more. CDR3 nucleotide sequence: TGTGCCAGCAGCTTAGGGGGTGTCGTCGCAGATACGCAGTATTTT. It is translated as CASSLGGVVADTQYF. The chain carries TRBV11-2 and TRBJ2-3; no definite D call. V lost 1 base and J lost 4, with 12 bases in between. This CDR3 has 15 amino acids. Germline CDR1 and CDR2: SGHAT and FQNNGV.

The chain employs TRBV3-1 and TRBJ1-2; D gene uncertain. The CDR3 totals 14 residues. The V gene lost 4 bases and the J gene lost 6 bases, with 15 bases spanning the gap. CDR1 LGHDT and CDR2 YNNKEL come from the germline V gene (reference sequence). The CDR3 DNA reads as TGTGCCAGCAGCCTCCTCACATATTCGGATGGCTACACCTTC. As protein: CASSLLTYSDGYTF.

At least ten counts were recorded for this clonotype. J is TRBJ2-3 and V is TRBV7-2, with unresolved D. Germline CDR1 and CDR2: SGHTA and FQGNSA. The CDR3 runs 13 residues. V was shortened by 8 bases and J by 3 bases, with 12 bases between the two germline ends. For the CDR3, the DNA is TGTGCCAGCCGAGAGGAGTGGACAGATACGCAGTATTTT. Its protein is CASREEWTDTQYF.

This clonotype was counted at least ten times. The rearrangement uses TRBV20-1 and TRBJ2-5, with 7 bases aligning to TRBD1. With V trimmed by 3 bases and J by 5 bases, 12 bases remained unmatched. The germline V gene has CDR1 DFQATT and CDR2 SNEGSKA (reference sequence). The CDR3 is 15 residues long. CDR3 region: CSARVEVRGSETQYF. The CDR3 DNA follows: TGCAGTGCTAGGGTCGAGGTCAGGGGGTCTGAGACCCAGTACTTC.

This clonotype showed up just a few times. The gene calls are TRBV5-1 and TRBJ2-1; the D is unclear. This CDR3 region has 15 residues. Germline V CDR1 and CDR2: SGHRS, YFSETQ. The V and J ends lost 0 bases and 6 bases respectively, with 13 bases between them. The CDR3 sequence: CASSLEGQTGNEQFF. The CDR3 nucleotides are TGCGCCAGCAGCTTGGAGGGCCAAACGGGCAATGAGCAGTTCTTC.

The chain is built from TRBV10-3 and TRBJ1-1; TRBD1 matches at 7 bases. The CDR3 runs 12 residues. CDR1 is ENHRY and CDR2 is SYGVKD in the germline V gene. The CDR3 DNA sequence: TGTGCGGGCGGGACAGTGATCACTGAAGCTTTCTTT. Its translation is CAGGTVITEAFF.

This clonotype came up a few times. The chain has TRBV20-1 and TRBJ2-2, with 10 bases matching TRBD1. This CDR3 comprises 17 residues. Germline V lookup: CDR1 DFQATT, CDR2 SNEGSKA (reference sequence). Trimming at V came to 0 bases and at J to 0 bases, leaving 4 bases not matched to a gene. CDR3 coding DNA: TGCAGTGCTAGAGATCGGACAGGGGGTGCGAACACCGGGGAGCTGTTTTTT. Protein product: CSARDRTGGANTGELFF.

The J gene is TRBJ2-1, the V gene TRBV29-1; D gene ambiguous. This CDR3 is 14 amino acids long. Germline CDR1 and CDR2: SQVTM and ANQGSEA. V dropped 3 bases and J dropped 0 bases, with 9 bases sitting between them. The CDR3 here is CSVEARASYNEQFF. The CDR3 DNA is TGCAGCGTTGAGGCTAGAGCCTCCTACAATGAGCAGTTCTTC.

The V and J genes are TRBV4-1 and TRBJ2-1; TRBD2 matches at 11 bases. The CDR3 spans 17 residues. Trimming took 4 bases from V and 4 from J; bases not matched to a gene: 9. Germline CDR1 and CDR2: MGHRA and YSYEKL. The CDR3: CASSRETSGIPYNEQFF. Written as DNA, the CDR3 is TGCGCCAGCAGCCGAGAGACTAGCGGGATCCCTTACAATGAGCAGTTCTTC.

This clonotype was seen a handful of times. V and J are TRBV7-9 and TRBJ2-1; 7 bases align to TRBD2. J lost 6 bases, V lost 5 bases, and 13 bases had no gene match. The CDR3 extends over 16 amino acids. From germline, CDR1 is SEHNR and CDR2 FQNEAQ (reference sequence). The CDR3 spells CASSPFGAGTANEQFF. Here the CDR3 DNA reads TGTGCCAGCAGCCCCTTCGGAGCGGGAACAGCCAATGAGCAGTTCTTC.

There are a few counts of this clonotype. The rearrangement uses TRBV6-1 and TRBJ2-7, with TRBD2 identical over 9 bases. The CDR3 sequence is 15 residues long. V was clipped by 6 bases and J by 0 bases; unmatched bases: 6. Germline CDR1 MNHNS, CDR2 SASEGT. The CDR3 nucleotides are TGTGCCAGCAGGAAAGCGGGAGGCAGCTCCTACGAGCAGTACTTC. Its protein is CASRKAGGSSYEQYF.

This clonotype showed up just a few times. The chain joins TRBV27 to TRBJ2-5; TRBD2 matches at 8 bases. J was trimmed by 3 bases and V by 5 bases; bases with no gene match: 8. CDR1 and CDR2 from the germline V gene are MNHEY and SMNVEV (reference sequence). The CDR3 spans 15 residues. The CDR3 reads CASSPTALAEETQYF. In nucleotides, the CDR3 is TGTGCCAGCAGTCCTACCGCACTAGCGGAAGAGACCCAGTACTTC.

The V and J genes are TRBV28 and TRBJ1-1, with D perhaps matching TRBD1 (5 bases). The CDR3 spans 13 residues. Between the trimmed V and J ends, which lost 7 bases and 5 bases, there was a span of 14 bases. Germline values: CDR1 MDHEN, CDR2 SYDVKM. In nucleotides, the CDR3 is TGTGCCAGCAATAGACCGCAGGGTACTGAAGCTTTCTTT. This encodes CASNRPQGTEAFF.

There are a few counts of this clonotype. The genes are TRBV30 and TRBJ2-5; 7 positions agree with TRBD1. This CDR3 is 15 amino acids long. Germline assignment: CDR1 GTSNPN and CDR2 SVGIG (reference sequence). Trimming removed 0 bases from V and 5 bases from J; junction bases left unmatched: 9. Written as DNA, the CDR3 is TGTGCCTGGAGTGTTAATCAGGGGGTATGGGAGACCCAGTACTTC. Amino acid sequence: CAWSVNQGVWETQYF.

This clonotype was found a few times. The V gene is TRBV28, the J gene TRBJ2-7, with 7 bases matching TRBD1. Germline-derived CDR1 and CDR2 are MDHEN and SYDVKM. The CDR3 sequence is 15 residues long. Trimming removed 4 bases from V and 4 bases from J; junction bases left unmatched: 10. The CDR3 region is CASSSGRGTGYEQYV. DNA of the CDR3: TGTGCCAGCAGTTCGGGCAGGGGGACGGGTTACGAGCAGTACGTC.

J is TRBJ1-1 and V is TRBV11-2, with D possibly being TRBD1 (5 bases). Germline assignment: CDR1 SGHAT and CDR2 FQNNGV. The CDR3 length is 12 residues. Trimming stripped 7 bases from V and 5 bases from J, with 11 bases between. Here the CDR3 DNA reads TGTGCCAGCAATCAAGGGGCGACTGAAGCTTTCTTT. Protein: CASNQGATEAFF.

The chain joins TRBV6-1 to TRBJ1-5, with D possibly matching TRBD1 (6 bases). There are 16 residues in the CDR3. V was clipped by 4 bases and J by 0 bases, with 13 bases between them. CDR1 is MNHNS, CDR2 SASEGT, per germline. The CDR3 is CASSAVRGLSNQPQHF. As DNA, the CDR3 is TGTGCCAGCAGTGCCGTACGGGGGCTTAGCAATCAGCCCCAGCATTTT.

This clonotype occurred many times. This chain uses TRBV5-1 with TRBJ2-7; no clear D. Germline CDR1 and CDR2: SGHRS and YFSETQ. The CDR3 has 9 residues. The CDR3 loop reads CASSLLSLV. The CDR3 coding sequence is TGCGCCAGCAGCTTGTTATCCCTCGTC.

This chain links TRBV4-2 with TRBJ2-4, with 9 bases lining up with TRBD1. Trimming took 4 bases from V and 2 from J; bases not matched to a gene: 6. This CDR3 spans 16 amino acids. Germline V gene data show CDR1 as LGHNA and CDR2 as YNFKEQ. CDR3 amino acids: CASSPGQGRTKNIQYF. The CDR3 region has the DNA TGTGCCAGCAGCCCCGGACAGGGGCGAACCAAAAACATTCAGTACTTC.

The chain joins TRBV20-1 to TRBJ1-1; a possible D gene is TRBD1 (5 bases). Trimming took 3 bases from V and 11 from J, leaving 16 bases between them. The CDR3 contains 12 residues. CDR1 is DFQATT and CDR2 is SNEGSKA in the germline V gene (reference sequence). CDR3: CSARKPGQVAFF. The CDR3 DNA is TGCAGTGCTAGGAAACCAGGGCAGGTGGCTTTCTTT.

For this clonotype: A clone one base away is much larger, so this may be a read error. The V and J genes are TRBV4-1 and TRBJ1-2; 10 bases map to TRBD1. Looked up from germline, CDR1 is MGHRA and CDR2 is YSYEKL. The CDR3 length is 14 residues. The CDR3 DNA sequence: TGCGACAGCAGCCAGGACAGGGGGTCCTATGGCTACACCTTC. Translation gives CDSSQDRGSYGYTF.

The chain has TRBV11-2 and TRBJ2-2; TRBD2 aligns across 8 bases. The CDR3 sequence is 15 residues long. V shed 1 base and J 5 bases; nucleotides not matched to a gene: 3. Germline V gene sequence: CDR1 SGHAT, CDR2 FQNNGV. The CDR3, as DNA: TGTGCCAGCAGCTTAGCGGGAGGGCGAACCGGGGAGCTGTTTTTT. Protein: CASSLAGGRTGELFF.

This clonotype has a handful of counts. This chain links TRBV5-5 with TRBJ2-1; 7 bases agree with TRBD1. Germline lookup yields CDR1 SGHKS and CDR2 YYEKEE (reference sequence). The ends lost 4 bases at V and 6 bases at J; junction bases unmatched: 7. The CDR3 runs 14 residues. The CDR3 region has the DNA TGTGCCAGCAGCGTCAGCGGACAGGTCAATGAGCAGTTCTTC. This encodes CASSVSGQVNEQFF.

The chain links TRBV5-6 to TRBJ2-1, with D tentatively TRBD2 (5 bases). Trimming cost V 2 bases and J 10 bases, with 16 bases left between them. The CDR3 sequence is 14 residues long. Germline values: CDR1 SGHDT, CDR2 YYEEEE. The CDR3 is CASSFFRGTGEQFF. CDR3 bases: TGTGCCAGCAGCTTCTTTCGGGGTACGGGCGAGCAGTTCTTC.

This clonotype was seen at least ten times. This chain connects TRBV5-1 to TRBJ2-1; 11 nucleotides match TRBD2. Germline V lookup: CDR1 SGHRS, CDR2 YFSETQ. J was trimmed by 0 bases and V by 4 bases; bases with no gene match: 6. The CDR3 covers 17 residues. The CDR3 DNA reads TGCGCCAGCAGCCGGGGACTAGCGGACCCCTCCTACAATGAGCAGTTCTTC. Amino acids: CASSRGLADPSYNEQFF.